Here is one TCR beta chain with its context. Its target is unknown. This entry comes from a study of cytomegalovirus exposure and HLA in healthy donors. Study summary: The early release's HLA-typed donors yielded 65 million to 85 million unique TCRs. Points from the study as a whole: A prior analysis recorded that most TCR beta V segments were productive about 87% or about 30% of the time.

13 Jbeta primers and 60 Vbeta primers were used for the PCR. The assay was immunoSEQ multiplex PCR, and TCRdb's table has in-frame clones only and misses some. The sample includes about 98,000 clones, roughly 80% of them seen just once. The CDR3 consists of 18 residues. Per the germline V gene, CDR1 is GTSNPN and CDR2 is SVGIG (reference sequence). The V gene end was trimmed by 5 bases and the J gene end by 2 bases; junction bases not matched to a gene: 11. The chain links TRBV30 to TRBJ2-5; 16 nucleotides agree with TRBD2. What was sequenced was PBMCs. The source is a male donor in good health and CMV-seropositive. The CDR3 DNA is TGTGCCTGGGGGGGCAGAGGGACTAGCGGGAGGGCACAAGAGACCCAGTACTTC. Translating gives CAWGGRGTSGRAQETQYF. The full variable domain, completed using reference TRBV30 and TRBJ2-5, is SQTIHQWPATLVQPVGSPLSLECTVEGTSNPNLYWYRQAAGRGLQLLFYSVGIGQISSEVPQNLSASRPQDRQFILSSKKLLLSDSGFYLCAWGGRGTSGRAQETQYFGPGTRLLVL.